These 29 T cell receptor beta chains came from one sample sequenced in a study of T cell repertoires in cytomegalovirus infection. TCRdb fed the reads into MiXCR, producing one record per CDR3 protein. Of approximately 89,000 distinct CDR3 sequences in the sample, approximately 24% were seen once. These receptors' antigens are unknown. Specimen: CD8+ T cells from cultured PBMCs, collected from culture after CMV antigen stimulation. These TCRs come from a human donor in good health (CMV status not recorded). Some clones in this sample may be carry-over from other donors' samples.

V is TRBV6-5 and J is TRBJ1-1, with 10 bases lining up with TRBD1. Germline V gene data show CDR1 as MNHEY and CDR2 as SVGAGI. Losses at the gene ends were 10 bases for V and 5 bases for J; bases not matched to a gene: 4. This CDR3 has 12 residues. Written as DNA, the CDR3 is TGTGCCACCAGACAGGGGGCAACTGAAGCTTTCTTT. Amino acids: CATRQGATEAFF.

This chain joins TRBV6-6 and TRBJ2-3, with D tentatively TRBD2 (6 bases). CDR1 MNHNY and CDR2 SVGAGI come from the germline V gene (reference sequence). The length of the CDR3 is 13 residues. Trimming cost V 7 bases and J 5 bases, with 13 bases left between them. The CDR3, as DNA: TGTGCCAGCAATGCTGCGGGAAAAGATACGCAGTATTTT. Translated, it gives CASNAAGKDTQYF.

The chain has TRBV11-3 and TRBJ2-7, with TRBD1 matching 7 bases. V lost 3 bases, J lost 4 bases, and 12 bases stayed unmatched. In germline, CDR1 is SGHNT, CDR2 YENEEA. This CDR3 is 16 amino acids long. The CDR3 bases are TGTGCCAGCAGCTTCTCCGGGACAGTGAGCACGTACGAGCAGTACTTC. Its protein is CASSFSGTVSTYEQYF.

This clonotype has more than one count but fewer than ten. The rearrangement uses TRBV20-1 and TRBJ2-7; 9 bases map to TRBD2. The CDR3 loop spans 15 amino acids. Trimming removed 2 bases from V and 7 bases from J; junction bases left unmatched: 12. CDR1 and CDR2 (germline): DFQATT, SNEGSKA (reference sequence). CDR3 in DNA: TGCAGTGCTAGATCCCCCGGGACTAGCCAGAGGGAGCAGTACTTC. Translated: CSARSPGTSQREQYF.

The rearrangement uses TRBV5-6 and TRBJ1-3; 7 bases agree with TRBD1. The germline V gene encodes CDR1 SGHDT and CDR2 YYEEEE. The CDR3 extends over 16 amino acids. The V segment lost 0 bases and the J segment 0 bases; nucleotides outside the gene matches: 3. The CDR3 here is CASSLGQGTSGNTIYF. The CDR3 nucleotides are TGTGCCAGCAGCTTGGGACAGGGAACCTCTGGAAACACCATATATTTT.

This clonotype was detected ten times or more. This chain uses TRBV9 with TRBJ1-4; TRBD1 aligns across 7 bases. CDR3 size: 15 residues. The V gene's germline CDR1 is SGDLS and CDR2 YYNGEE. Unmatched junction bases numbered 8, after V lost 4 bases and J lost 5 bases. The CDR3: CASSPAGTANEKLFF. In nucleotides, the CDR3 is TGTGCCAGCAGCCCGGCCGGGACAGCAAATGAAAAACTGTTTTTT.

This clonotype occurred a few times. J is TRBJ1-2 and V is TRBV20-1; the D is unclear. V was shortened by 1 base and J by 5 bases, with 17 bases between the two germline ends. The germline V gene has CDR1 DFQATT and CDR2 SNEGSKA (reference sequence). The CDR3 totals 15 residues. The CDR3 DNA follows: TGCAGTGCTAGAGGGAACGGGGAGGTCGGTTATGGCTACACCTTC. This encodes CSARGNGEVGYGYTF.

As concerns this clonotype: This may be a read error, as it is one base from a much larger clone. The chain is built from TRBV12-3 or TRBV12-4 and TRBJ2-7; no clear D. The CDR3 is 13 residues long. CDR3 residues: CASSLANSFEQYF. The CDR3 region has the DNA TGTGCCAGCAGTTTAGCCAACTCCTTCGAGCAGTACTTC.

This clonotype has a single count. V is TRBV7-9 and J is TRBJ1-1; weak D call: TRBD1 (5 bases). Germline V lookup: CDR1 SEHNR, CDR2 FQNEAQ (reference sequence). The CDR3 extends over 12 amino acids. V was shortened by 6 bases and J by 8 bases, with 13 bases between the two germline ends. CDR3 sequence (DNA): TGTGCCAGCAGAAGGGACGGGACCGAAGCTTTCTTT. It is translated as CASRRDGTEAFF. Based on the CDR3 plus reference TRBV7-9 and TRBJ1-1, the full variable domain is DTGVSQNPRHKITKRGQNVTFRCDPISEHNRLYWYRQTLGQGPEFLTYFQNEAQLEKSRLLSDRFSAERPKGSFSTLEIQRTEQGDSAMYLCASRRDGTEAFFGQGTRLTVV.

Ten or more counts support this clonotype. The genes are TRBV27 and TRBJ2-5, with D possibly matching TRBD1 (6 bases). The germline V gene encodes CDR1 MNHEY and CDR2 SMNVEV (reference sequence). This CDR3 is 15 amino acids long. V lost 5 bases, J lost 0 bases, and 13 bases lay in between. CDR3 in DNA: TGTGCCAGCAGTCCTATTGACAGGTACCAAGAGACCCAGTACTTC. Its protein product is CASSPIDRYQETQYF.

In its sample, this clonotype was seen many times. The rearrangement joins TRBV7-9 to TRBJ2-1, with 12 bases matching TRBD2. V was pared by 5 bases and J by 10 bases, with 9 bases of the junction left unmatched. The length of the CDR3 is 15 residues. CDR1 SEHNR and CDR2 FQNEAQ come from the germline V gene (reference sequence). The CDR3: CASSATSGGIWEQFF. In DNA, the CDR3 is TGTGCCAGCAGCGCCACTAGCGGGGGGATATGGGAGCAGTTCTTC.

This clonotype has just a few counts. The gene calls are TRBV20-1 and TRBJ2-5; D is perhaps TRBD2 (7 bases). The CDR3 loop spans 14 amino acids. Trimming cost V 0 bases and J 2 bases, with 10 bases left between them. Germline V gene lookup returns CDR1 DFQATT and CDR2 SNEGSKA (reference sequence). The CDR3 loop reads CSARERGGQETQYF. In nucleotides, the CDR3 is TGCAGTGCTAGAGAAAGGGGGGGGCAAGAGACCCAGTACTTC.

This chain links TRBV7-4 with TRBJ2-3; D possibly corresponds to TRBD2 (5 bases). Deletions cut 5 bases from V and 6 bases from J, with 9 bases between. This CDR3 region has 12 residues. Germline V gives CDR1 SGHVT, CDR2 SQSDAQ. CDR3 residues: CASSVREDTQYF. The CDR3 DNA is TGTGCCAGCAGCGTAAGGGAGGATACGCAGTATTTT. Combining the CDR3 with reference TRBV7-4 and TRBJ2-3 gives the whole variable domain GAGVSQSPRYKVAKRGRDVALRCDSISGHVTLYWYRQTLGQGSEVLTYSQSDAQRDKSGRPSGRFSAERPERSVSTLKIQRTEQGDSAVYLCASSVREDTQYFGPGTRLTVL.

This chain links TRBV4-3 with TRBJ1-1; D gene unclear. Trimming cost V 1 base and J 1 base, with 10 bases left between them. Germline V gives CDR1 LGHNA, CDR2 YSLEER. The CDR3 is 15 residues long. The CDR3 DNA reads TGCGCCAGCAGCCAAGGGCAGGTTGCGAACACTGAAGCTTTCTTT. Its translation is CASSQGQVANTEAFF.

The rearrangement joins TRBV3-1 to TRBJ2-1, with D hard to call. The CDR3 loop spans 16 amino acids. Germline assignment: CDR1 LGHDT and CDR2 YNNKEL (reference sequence). Trimming took off 0 bases at V and 0 bases at J, with 9 bases between the two ends. CDR3 amino acids: CASSQDGVSSYNEQFF. DNA of the CDR3: TGTGCCAGCAGCCAAGATGGGGTAAGCTCCTACAATGAGCAGTTCTTC.

In regard to this clonotype: The conserved phenylalanine or tryptophan normally closing the CDR3 is absent here, so this likely arose from a read error. The V and J genes are TRBV7-2 and TRBJ1-2, with D possibly matching TRBD1 (6 bases). Trimming stripped 6 bases from V and 3 bases from J, with 14 bases between. CDR1 and CDR2 from the germline V gene are SGHTA and FQGNSA. This CDR3 has 14 residues. The CDR3 DNA is TGTGCCAGCAGAAGGGACACCTGGGACTATGGCTACACCATC. It codes for CASRRDTWDYGYTI.

This clonotype occurred many times. CDR3 amino acids: CASSPSGSRDTDTQYF. CDR3 DNA: TGTGCCAGCAGCCCCTCCGGGAGCAGGGACACAGATACGCAGTATTTT. The V and J genes are TRBV7-9 and TRBJ2-3; D may be TRBD2 (6 bases). The CDR3 spans 16 residues. Germline lookup yields CDR1 SEHNR and CDR2 FQNEAQ (reference sequence). Trimming removed 5 bases from V and 2 bases from J, with 17 bases in between.

The gene calls are TRBV20-1 and TRBJ1-2, with D possibly being TRBD1 (5 bases). This CDR3 comprises 13 residues. V lost 3 bases and J lost 4, with 12 bases in between. The germline V gene has CDR1 DFQATT and CDR2 SNEGSKA (reference sequence). The DNA of the CDR3 is TGCAGTGCTAGTGGGGGGTTCGGCTATGGCTACACCTTC. Protein sequence: CSASGGFGYGYTF.

J is TRBJ2-1 and V is TRBV12-3 or TRBV12-4, with D perhaps being TRBD1 or TRBD2 (5 bases each). Trimming removed 1 base from V and 10 bases from J, with 23 bases in between. This CDR3 spans 17 amino acids. The DNA of the CDR3 is TGTGCCAGCAGTTTAGGGGGGTCGGTAGGGGCTCGACGAGAGCAGTTCTTC. This sequence encodes CASSLGGSVGARREQFF.

The rearrangement joins TRBV7-6 to TRBJ2-7; 11 bases match TRBD1. CDR1 is SGHVS, CDR2 FNYEAQ, per germline. With 3 bases clipped from V and 3 bases from J, the junction kept 4 bases outside the gene matches. The CDR3 is 15 amino acids. The CDR3 region is CASSLGTGGSYEQYF. DNA of the CDR3: TGTGCCAGCAGCTTGGGGACAGGGGGAAGCTACGAGCAGTACTTC. Full variable domain (remainder filled in from reference TRBV7-6 and TRBJ2-7): GAGVSQSPRYKVTKRGQDVALRCDPISGHVSLYWYRQALGQGPEFLTYFNYEAQQDKSGLPNDRFSAERPEGSISTLTIQRTEQRDSAMYRCASSLGTGGSYEQYFGPGTRLTVT.

The CDR3, as DNA: TGCGCCAGCAGCCAAGACGAGATTGGCGGATCGCCCCAGCATTTT. Amino acids: CASSQDEIGGSPQHF. The chain couples TRBV4-1 to TRBJ1-5; D remains ambiguous. This CDR3 comprises 15 residues. V lost 0 bases and J 9 bases, leaving 15 bases between the germline ends. CDR1 is MGHRA, CDR2 YSYEKL, per germline.

The J gene is TRBJ1-4, the V gene TRBV6-5, with 7 bases fitting TRBD1. CDR1 and CDR2 (germline): MNHEY, SVGAGI. This CDR3 is built from 15 residues. V shed 0 bases and J 6 bases; nucleotides not matched to a gene: 4. This CDR3 reads CASSYSGQIDEKLFF. CDR3 nucleotide sequence: TGTGCCAGCAGTTACTCGGGACAGATCGATGAAAAACTGTTTTTT.

The J gene is TRBJ2-5, the V gene TRBV6-2 or TRBV6-3, with D perhaps matching TRBD1 or TRBD2 (6 bases each). The CDR3 is 14 amino acids. The germline V gene has CDR1 MNHEY and CDR2 SVGEGT. The germline V and J ends were trimmed by 2 bases and 4 bases, with 11 bases remaining between them. The CDR3 DNA follows: TGTGCCAGCAGTTACCTCGGAGGGGGAGAGACCCAGTACTTC. As protein: CASSYLGGGETQYF.

The CDR3 nucleotides are TGTGCCAGCCGGACAGGCGAATACGAGCAGTACTTC. It yields the protein CASRTGEYEQYF. The V call is TRBV7-9, the J call TRBJ2-7, with 7 positions matching TRBD1. The germline CDR1 and CDR2 sequences are SEHNR and FQNEAQ (reference sequence). This CDR3 contains 12 residues. V trimming: 8 bases; J trimming: 4 bases; junction bases outside the gene matches: 5.

This sequence joins TRBV20-1 and TRBJ1-2, with D maybe TRBD1 (5 bases). CDR3 size: 15 residues. Looked up from germline, CDR1 is DFQATT and CDR2 is SNEGSKA (reference sequence). Between the trimmed V and J ends, which lost 3 bases and 8 bases, there was a span of 22 bases. The CDR3 reads CSARGVRGEVDGYTF. The CDR3 coding sequence is TGCAGTGCTAGGGGGGTGCGGGGAGAGGTAGACGGCTACACCTTC.

This clonotype was seen ten or more times. V gene TRBV11-2 combines with J gene TRBJ2-7, with TRBD2 matching over 9 bases. V was pared by 1 base and J by 1 base, with 5 bases of the junction left unmatched. CDR1 is SGHAT and CDR2 is FQNNGV in the germline V gene. The CDR3 runs to 16 residues. CDR3 DNA: TGTGCCAGCAGCTTAGTTCAGGGACTAGCTTCCTACGAGCAGTACTTC. It specifies CASSLVQGLASYEQYF.

The CDR3 sequence: CASSTDRAWGNEQFF. CDR3 nucleotide sequence: TGTGCCAGCAGCACGGACAGGGCCTGGGGCAATGAGCAGTTCTTC. The chain links TRBV6-8 to TRBJ2-1, with 8 positions matching TRBD1. CDR3 length: 15 amino acids. With 6 bases clipped from V and 6 bases from J, the junction kept 10 bases outside the gene matches. Germline loops: CDR1 MNHGY, CDR2 SAAAGT.

This clonotype was picked up many times. CDR3 sequence: CAWRWSGGDYEQYF. In DNA, the CDR3 is TGTGCCTGGCGTTGGTCGGGGGGCGACTACGAGCAGTACTTC. V is TRBV30 and J is TRBJ2-7; weak D call: TRBD2 (7 bases). Trimming removed 5 bases at V and 3 bases at J, with 17 bases between. The CDR3 spans 14 residues. Germline V gives CDR1 GTSNPN, CDR2 SVGIG (reference sequence).

This clonotype appeared many times. CDR3 in DNA: TGCGCCAGCAGCCAAGGGAGCGGGAGTACGGATACGCAGTATTTT. Translated: CASSQGSGSTDTQYF. The rearrangement joins TRBV4-3 to TRBJ2-3; 8 bases align to TRBD2. Germline lookup yields CDR1 LGHNA and CDR2 YSLEER. V was pared by 1 base and J by 6 bases, with 6 bases of the junction left unmatched. The CDR3 has 15 residues.